The TCR beta chain under discussion was sequenced for a study of T cell repertoires in ileal Crohn's disease. Whole-study context: Biopsies of the neoterminal ileum at postoperative colonoscopy form M6 samples. Study-level findings and limits: Active smokers at surgery had more clonal expansions than non-smokers.

By its share, this clone is large. Its antigen is currently unknown. Data came from immunoSEQ multiplex PCR; TCRdb stores just in-frame clones and leaves some out. This sample has approximately 7,600 clones; 70% to 75% occur once, and the top ten carry roughly 7%. As to time point: neoterminal ileum biopsy at postoperative endoscopy, about 6 months after surgery. The CDR3 contains 11 residues. V shed 9 bases and J shed 4 bases, with 9 bases lying between them. Germline assignment: CDR1 MNHEY and CDR2 SVGAGI. This chain connects TRBV6-5 to TRBJ1-1, with a tentative D call TRBD1 (5 bases). This sequence was found in an adult with Crohn's disease. Sequenced: ileal tissue. Here the CDR3 reads CASWGGTEAFF. CDR3 in DNA: TGTGCCAGTTGGGGGGGCACTGAAGCTTTCTTT.